This entry lists 2 T cell receptor beta chains sequenced from one sample in a study of blood T cell repertoires in COVID-19. Only in-frame clones appear in the TCRdb table, and some are missing; sequencing was by immunoSEQ multiplex PCR. The top ten hold less than 6% of the sample, which has about 220,000 clones, 82% seen once. The sequenced material came from peripheral blood. The receptors were sampled from a woman between 65 and 79 years old with COVID-19, enrolled during active disease.

In this sample, this clone turned up many times. The chain employs TRBV7-8 and TRBJ2-5; a weak D match, TRBD2 (5 bases). The CDR3 loop spans 14 amino acids. CDR1 is SGHVS, CDR2 FQNEAQ, per germline. The V gene lost 6 bases and the J gene lost 1 base, with 12 bases spanning the gap. In nucleotides, the CDR3 is TGTGCCAGCAGAAGAGGGCTAGGCCAAGAGACCCAGTACTTC. Protein sequence: CASRRGLGQETQYF.

The J gene is TRBJ2-1, the V gene TRBV27; TRBD2 agrees at 8 bases. Unmatched junction bases numbered 27, after V lost 7 bases and J lost 7 bases. This CDR3 has 20 amino acids. Looked up from germline, CDR1 is MNHEY and CDR2 is SMNVEV (reference sequence). The CDR3 spells CASTTGTGLITSGVRNEQFF. In DNA, the CDR3 is TGTGCCAGCACCACGGGCACAGGACTCATTACTAGCGGTGTAAGAAATGAGCAGTTCTTC.